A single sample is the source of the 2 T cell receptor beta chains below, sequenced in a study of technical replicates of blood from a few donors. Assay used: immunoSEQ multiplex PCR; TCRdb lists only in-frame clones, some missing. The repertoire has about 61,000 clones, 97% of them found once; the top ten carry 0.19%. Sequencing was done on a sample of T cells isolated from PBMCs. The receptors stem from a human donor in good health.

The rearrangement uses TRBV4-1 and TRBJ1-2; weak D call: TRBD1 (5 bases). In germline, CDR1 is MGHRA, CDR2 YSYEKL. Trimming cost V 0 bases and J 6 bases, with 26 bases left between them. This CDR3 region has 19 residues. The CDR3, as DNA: TGCGCCAGCAGCCAAGACCCGTGGGGGGACCAAGGACGCTTCAATGGCTACACCTTC. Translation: CASSQDPWGDQGRFNGYTF.

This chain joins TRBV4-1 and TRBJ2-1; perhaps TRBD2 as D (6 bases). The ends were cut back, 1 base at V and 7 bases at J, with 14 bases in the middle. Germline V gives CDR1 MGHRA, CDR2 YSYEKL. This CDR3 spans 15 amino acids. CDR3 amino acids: CASSQGGDLWNEQFF. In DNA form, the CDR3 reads TGCGCCAGCAGCCAAGGCGGGGACCTCTGGAATGAGCAGTTCTTC.